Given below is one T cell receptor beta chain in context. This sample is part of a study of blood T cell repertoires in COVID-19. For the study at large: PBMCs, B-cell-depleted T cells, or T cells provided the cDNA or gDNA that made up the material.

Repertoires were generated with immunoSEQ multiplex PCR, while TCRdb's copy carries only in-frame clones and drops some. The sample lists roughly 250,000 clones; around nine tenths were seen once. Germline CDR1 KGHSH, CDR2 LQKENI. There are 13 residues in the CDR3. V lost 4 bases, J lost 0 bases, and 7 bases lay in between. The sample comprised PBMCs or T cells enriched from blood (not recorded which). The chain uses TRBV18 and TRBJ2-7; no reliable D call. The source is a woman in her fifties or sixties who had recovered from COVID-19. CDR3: CASSLSVSYEQYF. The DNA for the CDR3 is TGTGCCAGCTCACTTTCCGTCTCCTACGAGCAGTACTTC.